Included here is one TCR beta chain sequence, with context. There are 13 residues in the CDR3. Germline V gives CDR1 WNHNN, CDR2 SYGVQD (reference sequence). V was shortened by 6 bases and J by 3 bases, with 10 bases between the two germline ends. Assay used: immunoSEQ multiplex PCR; TCRdb lists only in-frame clones, some missing. The table records about 82,000 clones, approximately 90% of them present only once. These data belong to a study of identifying expanded T cells in peripheral blood. The V gene is TRBV10-1, the J gene TRBJ2-3; D gene ambiguous. The sample taken for sequencing was blood. The clonotype originates from a person aged 18 to 75 in good health. The CDR3 loop reads CASRRSVTDTQYF. As DNA, the CDR3 is TGCGCCAGCAGGAGGTCCGTGACAGATACGCAGTATTTT.